One sample yielded the 18 T cell receptor beta chains listed below, sequenced in a study of long-term antiretroviral therapy in people with HIV. Samples were assayed with immunoSEQ v3.0 at survey level. TCRdb's copy holds only in-frame clones and misses some; the assay was immunoSEQ multiplex PCR. The repertoire holds 35,000 to 45,000 clones, with approximately 83% as singletons. Material: unsorted PBMCs, obtained 2.2 years after starting antiretroviral therapy. The receptor source for this set is a man aged 18 to 29 with HIV.

The chain uses TRBV5-1 and TRBJ2-5; D may be TRBD1 (6 bases). Germline V lookup: CDR1 SGHRS, CDR2 YFSETQ. The CDR3 contains 17 residues. The germline V and J ends were trimmed by 1 base and 2 bases, with 18 bases remaining between them. The CDR3 DNA sequence: TGCGCCAGCAGCTTGAGGGCCTTTACAGGGCAACAAGAGACCCAGTACTTC. Amino acid sequence: CASSLRAFTGQQETQYF.

J is TRBJ1-2 and V is TRBV5-1; D gene uncertain. The germline gives CDR1 SGHRS, CDR2 YFSETQ. The CDR3 loop spans 13 amino acids. The V end was cut by 8 bases, the J end by 8 bases, with 19 bases between. CDR3 coding DNA: TGCGCCAGTTCTGAGGGCCGGGTCGGGGGCTACACCTTC. Amino acids: CASSEGRVGGYTF. Full variable domain (outside the CDR3, taken from reference TRBV5-1 and TRBJ1-2): KAGVTQTPRYLIKTRGQQVTLSCSPISGHRSVSWYQQTPGQGLQFLFEYFSETQRNKGNFPGRFSGRQFSNSRSEMNVSTLELGDSALYLCASSEGRVGGYTFGSGTRLTVV.

The rearrangement links TRBV28 to TRBJ1-1; 7 bases are shared with TRBD1. Germline V gene lookup returns CDR1 MDHEN and CDR2 SYDVKM. CDR3 length: 14 residues. V lost 1 base and J lost 4; bases outside the gene matches: 3. DNA of the CDR3: TGTGCCAGCAGTTTATCTCACAGGGGCACTGAAGCTTTCTTT. Amino acid sequence: CASSLSHRGTEAFF.

This clone was recorded once. The rearrangement uses TRBV6-6 and TRBJ2-3, with D tentatively TRBD2 (5 bases). Germline loops: CDR1 MNHNY, CDR2 SVGAGI (reference sequence). The CDR3 spans 13 residues. Trimming took off 2 bases at V and 2 bases at J, with 5 bases between the two ends. The CDR3 loop is CASSYRDTDTQYF. CDR3 DNA: TGTGCCAGCAGTTACCGGGACACAGATACGCAGTATTTT.

This chain joins TRBV7-6 and TRBJ1-4; no definite D call. Trimming cost V 5 bases and J 5 bases, with 9 bases left between them. The CDR3 sequence is 13 residues long. The germline CDR1 and CDR2 sequences are SGHVS and FNYEAQ. CDR3 protein: CASSGDLNEKLFF. Written as DNA, the CDR3 is TGTGCCAGCAGCGGGGATCTGAATGAAAAACTGTTTTTT.

This clone was found once. V and J are TRBV5-4 and TRBJ2-1; D is possibly TRBD1 or TRBD2 (5 bases each). Trimming stripped 4 bases from V and 10 bases from J, with 12 bases between. CDR3 length: 12 residues. Germline CDR1 SGHNT, CDR2 YYREEE (reference sequence). CDR3 loop: CASSLVGEEQFF. Here the CDR3 DNA reads TGTGCCAGCAGCCTGGTGGGGGAGGAGCAGTTCTTC.

The V and J genes are TRBV18 and TRBJ2-5; 7 bases are a match to TRBD1. Trimming removed 3 bases from V and 4 bases from J; junction bases left unmatched: 11. The CDR3 has 16 amino acids. Germline V gene lookup returns CDR1 KGHSH and CDR2 LQKENI. Here the CDR3 DNA reads TGTGCCAGCTCACCGTGGACAGGCTTTGGAGGAGAGACCCAGTACTTC. Translated, it gives CASSPWTGFGGETQYF.

CDR3 loop: CASGFLGTSPQETQYF. The CDR3 nucleotides are TGTGCCAGCGGCTTTCTGGGGACTAGTCCCCAAGAGACCCAGTACTTC. The chain uses TRBV27 and TRBJ2-5; 8 nucleotides agree with TRBD2. The CDR3 has 16 amino acids. V was pared by 8 bases and J by 1 base, with 12 bases of the junction left unmatched. Germline CDR1 is MNHEY and CDR2 is SMNVEV (reference sequence).

The chain uses TRBV6-1 and TRBJ1-4; perhaps TRBD1 as D (5 bases). Trimming took 3 bases from V and 0 from J, leaving 11 bases between them. CDR3 length: 16 amino acids. Germline-derived CDR1 and CDR2 are MNHNS and SASEGT. The CDR3 DNA is TGTGCCAGCAGTGAGTTTGGGGGAGCAACTAATGAAAAACTGTTTTTT. Its translation: CASSEFGGATNEKLFF.

V and J are TRBV13 and TRBJ2-1, with D possibly matching TRBD2 (6 bases). The germline gives CDR1 PRHDT, CDR2 FYEKMQ (reference sequence). This CDR3 has 15 amino acids. Trimming cost V 0 bases and J 2 bases, with 8 bases left between them. CDR3 coding DNA: TGTGCCAGCAGCTTAGGCGGCGGGACCTACAATGAGCAGTTCTTC. Protein product: CASSLGGGTYNEQFF.

The chain links TRBV10-3 to TRBJ2-7; the match to TRBD1 covers 10 bases. The germline CDR1 and CDR2 sequences are ENHRY and SYGVKD. CDR3 length equals 12 residues. V lost 11 bases and J lost 2; bases outside the gene matches: 3. The CDR3 DNA sequence: TGTGCCGCCGGGACAGGGGCCTACGAGCAGTACTTC. Its protein product is CAAGTGAYEQYF.

CDR3 coding DNA: TGTGCCAGCAGCTTAGTAGGGACAGGGAACAATGAGCAGTTCTTC. It specifies CASSLVGTGNNEQFF. V gene TRBV11-3 combines with J gene TRBJ2-1; 9 bases are a match to TRBD1. V lost 1 base, J lost 5 bases, and 3 bases stayed unmatched. Germline V gene data show CDR1 as SGHNT and CDR2 as YENEEA. This CDR3 region has 15 residues.

This chain connects TRBV5-1 to TRBJ2-5; D is possibly TRBD2 (6 bases). V lost 1 base and J lost 4, with 14 bases in between. This CDR3 comprises 15 residues. CDR1 and CDR2 (germline): SGHRS, YFSETQ. The CDR3 coding sequence is TGCGCCAGCAGCTTGCTCGGGACTTTTTTAGAGACCCAGTACTTC. It specifies CASSLLGTFLETQYF.

The chain carries TRBV19 and TRBJ1-2, with D possibly being TRBD1 (5 bases). The germline V gene has CDR1 LNHDA and CDR2 SQIVND (reference sequence). This CDR3 has 16 residues. V lost 5 bases and J 1 base, leaving 17 bases between the germline ends. The CDR3 loop is CASSVTDPRGNYGYTF. The CDR3, as DNA: TGTGCCAGTAGTGTGACAGACCCGAGGGGTAACTATGGCTACACCTTC.

The chain has TRBV25-1 and TRBJ1-1; D not certain. Germline V gene lookup returns CDR1 MGHDK and CDR2 SYGVNS. This CDR3 has 12 amino acids. Trimming took 3 bases from V and 1 from J, leaving 3 bases between them. CDR3 protein: CASSEGNTEAFF. The CDR3 DNA sequence: TGTGCCAGCAGTGAGGGGAACACTGAAGCTTTCTTT.

With respect to this clone: At one end, the junction sequence differs from germline, possibly due to a read error. The chain combines TRBV5-5 with TRBJ2-3; D not resolved. The CDR3 extends over 15 amino acids. Per the germline V gene, CDR1 is SGHKS and CDR2 is YYEKEE (reference sequence). CDR3: CASSQDMVGTDTQYF. CDR3 nucleotide sequence: TGCGCCAGCAGCCAAGACATGGTAGGGACAGATACGCAGTATTTT.

The CDR3 reads CASMDRRGTEAFF. The CDR3 bases are TGTGCCAGCATGGACAGGAGGGGCACTGAAGCTTTCTTT. This chain connects TRBV27 to TRBJ1-1; 7 bases fit TRBD1. V lost 7 bases and J lost 4; bases outside the gene matches: 6. CDR3 length: 13 amino acids. Per germline, CDR1 MNHEY and CDR2 SMNVEV (reference sequence).

V gene TRBV27 combines with J gene TRBJ2-7; D is unclear. Trimming stripped 4 bases from V and 5 bases from J, with 12 bases between. This CDR3 comprises 13 residues. Per germline, CDR1 MNHEY and CDR2 SMNVEV (reference sequence). The CDR3 DNA reads as TGTGCCAGCAGTTCCCCCGGCTTCCACGAGCAGTACTTC. It codes for CASSSPGFHEQYF.